Listed here are 10 T cell receptor beta chains from one sample, sequenced in a study of beta chain features in type 1 diabetes. Investigators reverse transcribed all isolated RNA, so they sequenced expressed TCRB transcripts. TCRdb keeps only in-frame clones here, not all; method: immunoSEQ multiplex PCR. The sample yields over 650,000 clones, more than 13% seen once. Antigen specificity for these receptors is unknown. Study-wide findings and caveats: In every one of the four CD4+ subsets, TCRB CDR3s were moderately but significantly shorter in Type 1 diabetes patients.

Sample: naive CD4+ T cells from blood. These receptors all stem from a man aged 18 to 30 with type 1 diabetes.

The CDR3 reads CASSPGQTNYGYTF. CDR3 sequence (DNA): TGTGCCAGCAGCCCGGGACAGACTAACTATGGCTACACCTTC. The chain employs TRBV9 and TRBJ1-2; 7 nucleotides line up with TRBD1. CDR1 and CDR2 (germline): SGDLS, YYNGEE. The CDR3 is made up of 14 amino acids. V lost 4 bases to trimming and J lost 0 bases; unmatched junction nucleotides: 3.

This clone was counted a few times. The rearrangement uses TRBV6-6 and TRBJ2-1; 10 positions match TRBD1. This CDR3 is 14 amino acids long. The V gene end was trimmed by 6 bases and the J gene end by 5 bases; junction bases not matched to a gene: 4. The germline V gene encodes CDR1 MNHNY and CDR2 SVGAGI (reference sequence). The CDR3 DNA follows: TGTGCCAGCAGGTCCGGGACAGGGGACAATGAGCAGTTCTTC. It translates to CASRSGTGDNEQFF.

The V call is TRBV30, the J call TRBJ2-3; 9 positions match TRBD1. The CDR3 extends over 15 amino acids. Germline V lookup: CDR1 GTSNPN, CDR2 SVGIG (reference sequence). Trimming removed 3 bases from V and 2 bases from J; junction bases left unmatched: 6. As DNA, the CDR3 is TGTGCCTGGAGCTTCCGGGACAGGGACACAGATACGCAGTATTTT. As protein: CAWSFRDRDTDTQYF.

The chain employs TRBV2 and TRBJ1-2, with TRBD1 as a possible D gene (5 bases). The CDR3 is 14 residues long. Germline V lookup: CDR1 SNHLY, CDR2 FYNNEI. Deletions cut 2 bases from V and 7 bases from J, with 14 bases between. The CDR3 region has the DNA TGTGCCAGCAGTGAAACCGCCAGGGTAGGTGGCTACACCTTC. Translating gives CASSETARVGGYTF.

This clone has more than one count but fewer than ten. The V and J genes are TRBV18 and TRBJ2-1; either TRBD1 or TRBD2 may fit D (5 bases each). The CDR3 has 16 residues. The germline gives CDR1 KGHSH, CDR2 LQKENI. Trimming removed 7 bases from V and 6 bases from J, with 22 bases in between. CDR3 nucleotides: TGTGCCAGCTTCCCGCAAGTCGGGACCCCCGGCAATGAGCAGTTCTTC. Encoded protein: CASFPQVGTPGNEQFF. Full variable domain (outside the CDR3, taken from reference TRBV18 and TRBJ2-1): NAGVMQNPRHLVRRRGQEARLRCSPMKGHSHVYWYRQLPEEGLKFMVYLQKENIIDESGMPKERFSAEFPKEGPSILRIQQVVRGDSAAYFCASFPQVGTPGNEQFFGPGTRLTVL.

This clone was seen more than once but under ten times. The chain employs TRBV6-5 and TRBJ2-1; D gene ambiguous. CDR3 size: 14 residues. Germline-derived CDR1 and CDR2 are MNHEY and SVGAGI. V gave up 4 bases and J gave up 4 bases, with 11 bases separating them. The CDR3 region is CASSLDHGYNEQFF. The CDR3 nucleotides read TGTGCCAGCAGTTTAGACCACGGGTACAATGAGCAGTTCTTC.

This clone was seen more than once but under ten times. CDR3 sequence: CASSQHRDRKETQYF. DNA for the CDR3: TGTGCCAGCAGCCAACACCGGGACCGCAAAGAGACCCAGTACTTC. This rearrangement joins TRBV4-2 to TRBJ2-5; D might be TRBD1 or TRBD2, each matching 5 bases. This CDR3 is 15 amino acids long. CDR1 and CDR2 (germline): LGHNA, YNFKEQ. V lost 2 bases to trimming and J lost 3 bases, with 13 bases between them.

The CDR3 loop reads CASSPEGGSETQYF. The DNA of the CDR3 is TGCGCCAGCAGCCCTGAAGGGGGATCAGAGACCCAGTACTTC. The rearrangement joins TRBV5-1 to TRBJ2-5; D might be TRBD1 (6 bases). V was shortened by 4 bases and J by 4 bases, with 14 bases between the two germline ends. CDR3 length: 14 residues. Per the germline V gene, CDR1 is SGHRS and CDR2 is YFSETQ.

The chain recombines TRBV20-1 with TRBJ2-1; D remains unclear. This CDR3 contains 11 residues. Germline V gene data show CDR1 as DFQATT and CDR2 as SNEGSKA (reference sequence). Trimming stripped 7 bases from V and 7 bases from J, with 11 bases between. The CDR3, as DNA: TGCAGTGTCATACCAAGAAATGAGCAGTTCTTC. As protein: CSVIPRNEQFF.

A few counts support this clone. This sequence joins TRBV2 and TRBJ2-6; D is unresolved. The CDR3 is 17 amino acids. The V gene lost 1 base and the J gene lost 0 bases, with 10 bases spanning the gap. Per the germline V gene, CDR1 is SNHLY and CDR2 is FYNNEI. In DNA, the CDR3 is TGTGCCAGCAGTGAAGGCCGAAGTCCCTCTGGGGCCAACGTCCTGACTTTC. Amino acids: CASSEGRSPSGANVLTF.